A single T cell receptor (beta chain) is shown here with its context. This clone's antigen is unknown. Reading the label with the study, this specimen's time point is: baseline before first vaccination. Vaccinee samples came from UK trials COV001 and COV002, including a single-blind randomized controlled phase 2/3 trial of AZD1222 (ChAdOx1 nCoV-19) in healthy adults. For TCRbeta chain sequencing, PBMC samples were collected from trial participants at day 0 and at day 28 after the second dose. The CDR3 regions of human TCRbeta chains were analyzed by immunosequencing. The source study handled its data this way. TCRs in the repertoires were matched against a reference library of SARS-CoV-2-specific TCRs that had been generated with the MIRA antigen-specificity platform. Breadth meant the fraction of unique TCRs that were SARS-CoV-2-associated, whereas depth meant the fraction of total T cells that were SARS-CoV-2-associated. Using the MIRA data, each spike-specific TCR was mapped to the spike region that the TCR reacts to and placed in a CD4 or CD8 class. Log10-transformed breadth and depth values were compared by one-way ANOVA with Sidak's multiple comparisons tests. In its TCRdb copy, this immuneACCESS table keeps in-frame sequences only and misses some clones. Where compared with another copy, unresolved V genes explain less than half of these, and the others have no known cause. Clone size and the V and J calls come from that table; the DNA yielded D and trimming. This sample's table contains about 140,000 clones. The ten largest clonotypes hold over 2% of the sample.

The data derive from a study of T cell responses to AZD1222 COVID-19 vaccine (TCRdb year 2021). The study in broad terms: TCR sequencing was performed for 230 to 250 trial participants, of whom around 200 were given two doses of AZD1222 and some 26 were given two doses of MenACWY control vaccine. Enrollment into the trials was organized by age into subgroups of 18-55, 56-69 and 70-plus years, and those subgroups contained about 150, 27 and 61 TCR-sequenced participants, respectively. Here is what the overall study found, with its caveats: Participants were mostly white British and included more females than males, and it was suggested by the authors that clonal diversity may have been underestimated. CD4 TCRs associated with the vaccine covered the entire spike protein, and the dominant responses were in regions 160-218 and 743-854. In the small 56-69-year group, the increase in depth fell short of significance, most likely because of low power. Nearly half of unique spike-specific TCRs reportedly recognized epitopes outside regions mutated in the B.1.351 and B.1.1.7 variants. A significant rise in spike-specific TCR breadth and depth was observed after two AZD1222 doses relative to day 0 and relative to MenACWY recipients. Because no samples from the day 14 peak response were available, repertoires could be characterized only after the peak T cell response. Conclusions about previously exposed vaccinees are limited, since just a handful of AZD1222 recipients were seropositive for SARS-CoV-2 at baseline.

The sequenced sample consisted of peripheral blood. This TCR derives from an adult in good health.

The DNA sequence is as follows: TGCAGCGTTGAAGTGGGGGGGCGAGGAGATACGCAGTATTTT. This encodes CSVEVGGRGDTQYF. The chain joins TRBV29-1 to TRBJ2-3, with TRBD2 as a weak D call on 7 bases. The germline V gene encodes CDR1 SQVTM and CDR2 ANQGSEA. The CDR3 numbers 14 residues from cysteine through phenylalanine. Only CDR3 DNA is held: 42 bases, read in frame from base 1. V is pared back by 1 base and J by 5 bases, with 13 bases lying between the germline termini.